The rows below give T cell receptor beta chains drawn from one sample of a study of blood T cell repertoires in COVID-19. Profiling relied on immunoSEQ multiplex PCR, and the TCRdb table lists in-frame clones only, not all of them. The data show around 63,000 clones, approximately 88% seen once. The material sequenced was peripheral blood. Source of these receptors: a man over 45 with active COVID-19. Each CDR3 is given without its conserved first and last residue.

j_call v_call cdr3_aa
TRBJ2-2 TRBV5-1 ASSLAAGHTGELF
TRBJ2-7 TRBV6-6 ASSPRDRSYEQY
TRBJ2-2 TRBV5-1 ASSFSSVNTGELF
TRBJ1-2 TRBV3-1/TRBV3-2 ASSPLSRAGYT
TRBJ1-2 TRBV6-5 ASNHDRGFYGYT
TRBJ1-2 TRBV7-2 ASRGGGDRALGGYGYT
TRBJ2-7 TRBV7-8 ASSPQGAPSYEQY
TRBJ1-1 TRBV7-9 ANSPGGANTEAF
TRBJ1-2 TRBV9 ASSVDKSRSWTYGYT
TRBJ2-2 TRBV19 ASRYRGGALAGELF
TRBJ2-7 TRBV27 ASSFQPRSGGPGEQY
TRBJ1-2 TRBV27 ASSSIRDRGYT
TRBJ1-1 TRBV2 ASRVTGEGAEAF
TRBJ1-5 TRBV18 ASSVQGNQPQH
TRBJ1-3 TRBV11-2 ASSLDQGGTGNTIY
TRBJ2-7 TRBV18 ASSALQTGYEQY
TRBJ1-1 TRBV5-6 ASSRDRGTEAF
TRBJ1-2 TRBV6-4 ASSAHTGGLGGYT
TRBJ2-5 TRBV2 ASRMLTQETQY
TRBJ1-5 TRBV19 ASSTGQGRNQPQH
TRBJ1-2 TRBV18 ASSPGDRDRNNGYT
TRBJ2-3 TRBV24-1 ATVDRVSTDTQY
TRBJ2-1 TRBV6-2/TRBV6-3 ASSYSSKPGYNEQF
TRBJ2-3 TRBV5-6 ASRLSGVSTDTQY
TRBJ2-7 TRBV5-1 ASREGVEVTYEQY
TRBJ2-3 TRBV4-1 ASSQSRTGGTDTQY
TRBJ2-7 TRBV5-4 ASSSPLAGGNYEQY
TRBJ1-2 TRBV6-5 ASTGAGAGYT
TRBJ2-5 TRBV5-1 ASRTGETQY
TRBJ2-7 TRBV4-1 ASSQGPAGSGGSEQY
TRBJ1-1 TRBV29-1 SVHRETTEAF
TRBJ2-1 TRBV18 ASSPSGTSGYNEQF
TRBJ2-5 TRBV10-1 ASRALKTGGVETQY
TRBJ1-3 TRBV9 ASSVDSSGNTIY
TRBJ2-7 TRBV11-3 ASSPGGAKSYEQY
TRBJ1-2 TRBV4-2 ASSQDPRVGGFDGYT
TRBJ1-2 TRBV27 ASSFDRQAYGYT
TRBJ2-1 TRBV3-1/TRBV3-2 ASSQDRRQGYNEQF
TRBJ2-7 TRBV5-1 ASSSDRGAYEQY
TRBJ2-5 TRBV7-8 ASSLKLFQETQY
TRBJ1-4 TRBV7-8 ASSLRDQEKLF
TRBJ2-5 TRBV24-1 ATSDFGETQY
TRBJ2-7 TRBV19 ASSPQTGGTYEQY
TRBJ1-1 TRBV2 ASSDQARGRGAF
TRBJ2-7 TRBV12-3/TRBV12-4 ASSMGGAGEQY
TRBJ1-1 TRBV30 AWTGQKSVAF
TRBJ1-3 TRBV12-5 ASGFTASGNTIY
TRBJ2-7 TRBV4-1 ASSLGRGTSYEQY
TRBJ2-3 TRBV29-1 SVEKGASGDTQY
TRBJ2-5 TRBV29-1 SVRPGLRMETQY
TRBJ2-1 TRBV7-3 ASSPQSGGTLGQF
TRBJ1-1 TRBV7-8 ASSETGGTEAF
TRBJ2-2 TRBV28 ASRPGGARKYTGELF
TRBJ1-5 TRBV6-5 ASSLLVSQHQPQH
TRBJ2-2 TRBV3-1/TRBV3-2 ASSQTGGTGELF